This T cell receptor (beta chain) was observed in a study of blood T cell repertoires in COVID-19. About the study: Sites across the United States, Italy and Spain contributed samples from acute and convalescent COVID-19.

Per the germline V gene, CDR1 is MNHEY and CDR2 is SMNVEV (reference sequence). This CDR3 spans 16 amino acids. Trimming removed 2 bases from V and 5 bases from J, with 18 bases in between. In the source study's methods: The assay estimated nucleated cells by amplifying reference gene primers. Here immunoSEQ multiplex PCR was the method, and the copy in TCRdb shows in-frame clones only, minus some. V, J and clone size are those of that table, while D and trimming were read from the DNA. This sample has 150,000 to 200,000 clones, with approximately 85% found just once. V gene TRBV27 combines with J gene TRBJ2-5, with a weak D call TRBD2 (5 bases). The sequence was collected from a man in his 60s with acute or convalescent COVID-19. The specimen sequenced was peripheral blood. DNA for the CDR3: TGTGCCAGCAGTTTACTGAATTCTCTTGGGGAGGAGACCCAGTACTTC. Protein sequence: CASSLLNSLGEETQYF.